The sequence of this TCR beta chain was determined in a study of blood T cell repertoires in COVID-19. Overall study: Acute-phase and convalescent COVID-19 samples originated in the United States, Italy and Spain. Nucleic acid was either cDNA or gDNA, and it came from T cells, B-cell-depleted T cells, or PBMCs.

There are 13 residues in the CDR3. Trimming took 4 bases from V and 5 from J, leaving 14 bases between them. The germline gives CDR1 GTSNPN, CDR2 SVGIG (reference sequence). Per the study methods: Using reference gene primer amplification, nucleated cell counts were estimated. Using immunoSEQ multiplex PCR, the repertoire was profiled, and TCRdb retains in-frame clones only, with some absent. The D gene and trimming were derived from the DNA, and the V and J assignments and clone size from that table. Of around 180,000 clones listed, nearly 85% are singletons. The sample consisted of peripheral blood. The origin of this receptor is a young woman with acute or convalescent COVID-19. The rearrangement links TRBV30 to TRBJ1-2; D is unresolved. CDR3 in DNA: TGTGCCTGGACCCGAGATTTGATGTATGGCTACACCTTC. Protein sequence: CAWTRDLMYGYTF.